This T cell receptor (beta chain) was captured in a study of T cell responses to AZD1222 COVID-19 vaccine. CDR3 length: 14 residues. The germline gives CDR1 MNHEY, CDR2 SMNVEV (reference sequence). Trimming shortened V by 5 bases and J by 4 bases, and 15 bases separated the two germline ends. Here immunoSEQ multiplex PCR was the method, and the copy in TCRdb shows in-frame clones only, minus some. The table has some 140,000 clones, roughly nine tenths seen once. This sample comprised peripheral blood, obtained on day 0 of AZD1222 vaccination. This TCR was sampled from an adult in good health. This chain connects TRBV27 to TRBJ2-7, with D possibly TRBD2 on 5 matching bases. The CDR3 region is CASSPEGPNYEQYF. The DNA of the CDR3 is TGTGCCAGCAGTCCAGAGGGCCCGAATTACGAGCAGTACTTC.